The clone carrying this T cell receptor (beta chain) was seen at least ten times. Its antigen is as yet unknown. The data derive from a study of T cell repertoires in cytomegalovirus infection. TCRdb processed the reads anew with MiXCR; each CDR3 protein has one entry. The profile shows roughly 860,000 distinct CDR3 sequences, over 25% of them singletons. The CDR3 extends over 16 amino acids. Trimming pared 4 bases from V and 0 bases from J, leaving 10 bases between. Germline V CDR1 and CDR2: SGHVS, FQNEAQ. The rearrangement uses TRBV7-8 and TRBJ1-6; possible D gene TRBD1, 5 bases. The source material was cultured CD8+ T cells from PBMCs, sampled from culture after CMV antigen stimulation. This clonotype was sampled from a human donor in good health (CMV status not recorded). Some clones in this sample may be carry-over from other donors' samples. DNA for the CDR3: TGTGCCAGCAGCTCTCGAGGGGCCTCCTATAATTCACCCCTCCACTTT. The encoded protein is CASSSRGASYNSPLHF.